This TCR beta chain originates from a study of shared clonotypes between healthy human individuals. On this clone: The antigen remains unidentified.

General observations from the study: It was only blood that was sampled, and tissue repertoires likely differ.

Germline-derived CDR1 and CDR2 are MNHEY and SVGAGI. The V gene end was trimmed by 6 bases and the J gene end by 2 bases; junction bases not matched to a gene: 9. The CDR3 totals 15 residues. Negatively enriched CD4+ T cells were divided by CD45RA into naive and memory. In the original analysis: ImmunoSEQ sequences covered only the junction and lacked quality scores; filtering therefore differed. Sequenced by immunoSEQ multiplex PCR; TCRdb stores in-frame clones only, minus some. Clone size and V and J calls were adopted from that table, with D and trimming inferred from the DNA. Among fewer than 3 million clones listed, about 90% were seen once.

This receptor was identified in a man between 18 and 35 years old in good health. Some clones in this sample may be carry-over from other donors' samples. The sequenced sample was naive CD4+ T cells from PBMCs. Subset meaning: CD45RA+ positively selected. The chain recombines TRBV6-5 with TRBJ2-7; the match to TRBD2 covers 8 bases. In DNA form, the CDR3 reads TGTGCCAGCAGGCCCGGGGGACTAGTAGCCTACGAGCAGTACTTC. Translating it yields CASRPGGLVAYEQYF.